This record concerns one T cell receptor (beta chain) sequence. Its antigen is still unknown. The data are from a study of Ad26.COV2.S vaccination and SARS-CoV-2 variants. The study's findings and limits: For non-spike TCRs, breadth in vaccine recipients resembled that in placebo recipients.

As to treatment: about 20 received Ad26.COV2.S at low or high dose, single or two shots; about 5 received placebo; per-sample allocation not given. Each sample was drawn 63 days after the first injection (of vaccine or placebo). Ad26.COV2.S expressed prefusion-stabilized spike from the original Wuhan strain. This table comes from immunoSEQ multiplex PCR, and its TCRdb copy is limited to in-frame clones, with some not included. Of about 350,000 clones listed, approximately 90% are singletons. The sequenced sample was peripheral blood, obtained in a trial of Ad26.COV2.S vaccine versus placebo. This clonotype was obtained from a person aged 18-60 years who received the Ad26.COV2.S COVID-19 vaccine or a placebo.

In DNA form, the CDR3 reads TGTGCCACCAGTGATCAGACAGGGTGGAACACCGGGGAGCTGTTTTTT. It yields the protein CATSDQTGWNTGELFF. The chain is built from TRBV24-1 and TRBJ2-2; TRBD1 aligns across 7 bases. This CDR3 comprises 16 residues. CDR1 and CDR2 (germline): KGHDR, SFDVKD. V lost 3 bases and J lost 1; bases outside the gene matches: 4.